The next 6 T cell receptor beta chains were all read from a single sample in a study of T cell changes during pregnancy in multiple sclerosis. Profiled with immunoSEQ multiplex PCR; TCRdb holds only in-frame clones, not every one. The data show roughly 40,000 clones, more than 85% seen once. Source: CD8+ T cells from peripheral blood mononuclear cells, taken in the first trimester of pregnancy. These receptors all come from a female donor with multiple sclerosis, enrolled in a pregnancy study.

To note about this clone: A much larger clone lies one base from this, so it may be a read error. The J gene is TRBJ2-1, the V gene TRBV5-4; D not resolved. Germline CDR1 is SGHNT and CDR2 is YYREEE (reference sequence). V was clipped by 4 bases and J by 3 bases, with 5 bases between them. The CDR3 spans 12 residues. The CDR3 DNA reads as TGTGCCAGCAGCCGGGTCTACAATGAGCAGTTCTTC. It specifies CASSRVYNEQFF.

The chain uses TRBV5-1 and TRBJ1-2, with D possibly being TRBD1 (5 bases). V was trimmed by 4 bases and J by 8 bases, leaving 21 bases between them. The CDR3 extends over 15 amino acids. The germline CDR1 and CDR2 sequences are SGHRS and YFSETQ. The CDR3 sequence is CASSPGGTPGGGYTF. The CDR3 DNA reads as TGCGCCAGCAGCCCGGGGGGGACCCCCGGAGGGGGCTACACCTTC.

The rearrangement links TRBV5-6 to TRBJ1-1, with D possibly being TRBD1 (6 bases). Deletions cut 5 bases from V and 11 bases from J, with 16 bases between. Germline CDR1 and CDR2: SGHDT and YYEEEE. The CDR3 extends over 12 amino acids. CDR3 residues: CASSAGQGNAFF. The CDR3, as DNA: TGTGCCAGCAGTGCCGGTCAGGGGAACGCTTTCTTT.

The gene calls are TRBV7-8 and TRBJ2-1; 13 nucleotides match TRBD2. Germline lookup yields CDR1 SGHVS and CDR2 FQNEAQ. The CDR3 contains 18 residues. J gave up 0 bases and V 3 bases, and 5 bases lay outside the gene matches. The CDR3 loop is CASSFGLAGDTSYNEQFF. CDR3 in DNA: TGTGCCAGCAGCTTTGGACTAGCGGGGGATACCTCCTACAATGAGCAGTTCTTC.

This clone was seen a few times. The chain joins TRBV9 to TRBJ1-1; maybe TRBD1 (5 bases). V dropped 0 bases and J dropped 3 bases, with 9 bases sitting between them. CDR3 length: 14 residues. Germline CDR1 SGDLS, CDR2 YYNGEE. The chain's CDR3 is CASSVDRQHTEAFF. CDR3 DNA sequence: TGTGCCAGCAGCGTAGACAGGCAACACACTGAAGCTTTCTTT.

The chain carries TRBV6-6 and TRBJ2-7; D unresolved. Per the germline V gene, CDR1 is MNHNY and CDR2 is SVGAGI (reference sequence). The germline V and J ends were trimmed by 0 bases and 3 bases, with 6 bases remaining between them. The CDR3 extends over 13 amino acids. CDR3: CASSYSLDYEQYF. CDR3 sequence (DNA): TGTGCCAGCAGTTACTCGCTAGACTACGAGCAGTACTTC.